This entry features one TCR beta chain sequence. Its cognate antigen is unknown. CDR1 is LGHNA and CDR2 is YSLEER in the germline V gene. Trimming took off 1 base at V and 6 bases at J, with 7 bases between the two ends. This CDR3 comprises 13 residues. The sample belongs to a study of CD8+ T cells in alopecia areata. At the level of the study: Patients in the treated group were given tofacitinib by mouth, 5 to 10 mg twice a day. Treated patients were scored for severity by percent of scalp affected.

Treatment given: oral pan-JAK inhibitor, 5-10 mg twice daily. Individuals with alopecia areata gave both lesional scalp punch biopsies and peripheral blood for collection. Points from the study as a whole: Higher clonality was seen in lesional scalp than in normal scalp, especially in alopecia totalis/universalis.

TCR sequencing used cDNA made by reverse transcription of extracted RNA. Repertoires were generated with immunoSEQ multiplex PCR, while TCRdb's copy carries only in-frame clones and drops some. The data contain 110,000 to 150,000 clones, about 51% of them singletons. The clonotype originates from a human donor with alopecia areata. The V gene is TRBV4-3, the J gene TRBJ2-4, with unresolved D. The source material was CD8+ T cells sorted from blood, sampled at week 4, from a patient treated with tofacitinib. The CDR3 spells CASSQGRGNIQYF. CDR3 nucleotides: TGCGCCAGCAGCCAAGGGCGAGGAAACATTCAGTACTTC.